This is a list of T cell receptor beta chains from one sample in a study of T cell changes during pregnancy in multiple sclerosis. Assay used: immunoSEQ multiplex PCR; TCRdb lists only in-frame clones, some missing. This sample yields some 60,000 clones, of which more than 85% are seen a single time; over 0.8% belongs to the top ten. This specimen was peripheral blood, taken in the first trimester of pregnancy. All receptors derive from a female donor with multiple sclerosis, enrolled in a pregnancy study. CDR3s include the opening cysteine and the closing phenylalanine or tryptophan. The D gene is left open where the match is weak. Size tells how often a clone was seen (once, few, many) or the class of an expanded clone, and some rows leave it out.

v_gene	d_gene	abundance	j_gene	CDR3nt	CDR3aa
TRBV29-1	NA	NA	TRBJ2-1	TGCAGCGGATCGGGAGACAGGGTCCGGTTCTTC	CSGSGDRVRFF
TRBV28	TRBD1	NA	TRBJ1-1	TGTGCCAGCAGTTCCCCGAAGGGGGCGAATACTGAAGCTTTCTTT	CASSSPKGANTEAFF
TRBV7-2	TRBD2	NA	TRBJ2-3	TGTGCCAGCAGCTTCACTAGCGGGGTTGGCACAGATACGCAGTATTTT	CASSFTSGVGTDTQYF
TRBV29-1	TRBD1	NA	TRBJ2-7	TGCAGCGTTGAAGCTCGTCAGGGGGCCTACGAGCAGTACTTC	CSVEARQGAYEQYF
TRBV2	NA	NA	TRBJ2-3	TGTGCCAGCGTGTGGAGTCCAGGGACAGATACGCAGTATTTT	CASVWSPGTDTQYF
TRBV6-1	NA	NA	TRBJ1-2	TGTGCCAGCAGCCGGTTGGGCTACACCTTC	CASSRLGYTF
TRBV4-3	NA	NA	TRBJ1-2	TGCGCCAGCAGCCAAGATTGGGGCGGGGGAACTGGCTACACCTTC	CASSQDWGGGTGYTF
TRBV25-1	TRBD1	NA	TRBJ2-1	TGTGCCAGCAGTGAATCTGGACAGGCCTACAATGAGCAGTTCTTC	CASSESGQAYNEQFF
TRBV4-1	NA	once	TRBJ2-1	TGCGCCAGCAGCCAAGAGACCCTTTCGGGAGAGCAGTTCTTC	CASSQETLSGEQFF
TRBV27	TRBD1	NA	TRBJ1-2	TGTGCCAGCAGTTTAAGGCAGGGGGCGTATGGCTACACCTTC	CASSLRQGAYGYTF
TRBV19	TRBD1	NA	TRBJ2-6	TGTGCCAGTAGTAGAAGACAGGGGATTGGGGCCAACGTCCTGACTTTC	CASSRRQGIGANVLTF
TRBV6-5	NA	NA	TRBJ2-3	TGTGCCAGCAAAAAGGGACTGTCTAGCACAGATACGCAGTATTTT	CASKKGLSSTDTQYF
TRBV18	NA	NA	TRBJ1-6	TGTGCCAGCTCACCACAACGGGATAATTCACCCCTCCACTTT	CASSPQRDNSPLHF
TRBV10-2	NA	once	TRBJ2-5	TGCGCCAGCAGTGAGTACAGAGGGGAGACCCAGTACTTC	CASSEYRGETQYF
TRBV7-2	TRBD1	NA	TRBJ2-7	TGTGCCAGCAGATCCCGACAGGGGACCTCCTACGAGCAGTACTTC	CASRSRQGTSYEQYF
TRBV30	NA	NA	TRBJ1-5	TGTGCCTGGAGTCCACGGGAGGGTCAGCCCCAGCATTTT	CAWSPREGQPQHF
TRBV4-3	TRBD2	NA	TRBJ2-1	TGCGCCAGCAGCCAACTGGGACTAGCGGGGGGCAATGAGCAGTTCTTC	CASSQLGLAGGNEQFF
TRBV19	NA	once	TRBJ1-1	TGTGCCAGTACCGCTCCTCCGGGAAACACTGAAGCTTTCTTT	CASTAPPGNTEAFF
TRBV7-2	NA	NA	TRBJ2-7	TGTGCCAGCAGCTTAGTTGAGGGGGACTCCTACGAGCAGTACTTC	CASSLVEGDSYEQYF
TRBV12-5	TRBD1	NA	TRBJ1-2	TGTGCTAGTGGTTCCGCAGGGGGTGTCGGCTATGGCTACACCTTC	CASGSAGGVGYGYTF
TRBV9	NA	NA	TRBJ1-4	TGTGCCAGCAGCGTGGGGCACCACGTGCCTAATGAAAAACTGTTTTTT	CASSVGHHVPNEKLFF
TRBV5-1	NA	NA	TRBJ1-3	TGCGCCAGCAGGCGAGACACCTTCTCTGGAAACACCATATATTTT	CASRRDTFSGNTIYF